This TCR beta chain was observed in a study of blood T cell repertoires in COVID-19. Study-level information: Sites across the United States, Italy and Spain contributed samples from acute and convalescent COVID-19. T cells, B-cell-depleted T cells, or PBMCs provided the cDNA or gDNA that served as material.

Authors' analysis steps: Cell counts per sample came from amplifying reference gene primers. The repertoire was sequenced with immunoSEQ multiplex PCR; TCRdb's copy has only in-frame clones and lacks some. The V and J calls and clone size come from that table; D and trimming were worked out from the DNA. The table has about 170,000 clones, around 90% seen once. Germline values: CDR1 LNHDA, CDR2 SQIVND (reference sequence). Losses at the gene ends were 0 bases for V and 2 bases for J; bases not matched to a gene: 4. There are 17 residues in the CDR3. The genes are TRBV19 and TRBJ2-7, with TRBD2 identical over 13 bases. The source material was peripheral blood. This sequence was found in a man aged 50-60 years who had recovered from COVID-19. The CDR3 DNA is TGTGCCAGTAGTATAGAGGGGACTAGCGGGGATGCCTACGAGCAGTACTTC. Translation: CASSIEGTSGDAYEQYF.